Each of the 18 T cell receptor beta chains below was sequenced from the same sample in a study of T cells in Graves' hyperthyroidism and ophthalmopathy. Template material for amplifying TCR beta CDR3 regions consisted of RNA transcripts. First-round RT-PCR with HTBI primers amplified the TCR CDR3 region. TCRdb fed the multiplex PCR reads into MiXCR, producing one record per CDR3 protein. The sample lists around 350,000 distinct CDR3 sequences, about a sixth occurring once. Material for sequencing was blood. The receptors come from a woman in her twenties or thirties with Graves' hyperthyroidism that later progressed to Graves' ophthalmopathy.

Only a few counts were recorded for this clonotype. The chain joins TRBV18 to TRBJ1-6; D ambiguous. The germline V gene has CDR1 KGHSH and CDR2 LQKENI. Trimming left V 2 bases short and J 7 bases short, with 6 bases between. This CDR3 is built from 13 residues. DNA of the CDR3: TGTGCCAGCTCACCATTGTCAAATTCACCCCTCCACTTT. It specifies CASSPLSNSPLHF.

In this sample, this clonotype turned up many times. The rearrangement joins TRBV27 to TRBJ1-1; D gene unclear. V was cut by 2 bases and J by 0 bases, with 16 bases left in between. This CDR3 has 17 amino acids. Germline CDR1 reads MNHEY; CDR2 reads SMNVEV (reference sequence). The chain's CDR3 is CASSLHLAGGMNTEAFF. The CDR3 nucleotides read TGTGCCAGCAGTTTACACCTGGCGGGAGGAATGAACACTGAAGCTTTCTTT.

The table lists this clonotype with a few counts. The genes are TRBV19 and TRBJ1-5; D call uncertain. From germline, CDR1 is LNHDA and CDR2 SQIVND (reference sequence). CDR3 length: 15 residues. The germline V and J ends were trimmed by 4 bases and 8 bases, with 18 bases remaining between them. The CDR3 is CASSKGGEDWEPQHF. The CDR3 DNA follows: TGTGCCAGTAGTAAAGGCGGGGAAGACTGGGAGCCCCAGCATTTT.

The rearrangement links TRBV4-1 to TRBJ2-5; D is undetermined. The germline V gene encodes CDR1 MGHRA and CDR2 YSYEKL. There are 14 residues in the CDR3. The germline V and J ends were trimmed by 0 bases and 8 bases, with 13 bases remaining between them. The CDR3 protein is CASSQESPPATQYF. In DNA form, the CDR3 reads TGCGCCAGCAGCCAAGAATCCCCCCCGGCCACCCAGTACTTC.

This clonotype was seen only a few times. This sequence joins TRBV30 and TRBJ2-7; D unclear. This CDR3 is built from 13 residues. V shed 1 base and J shed 3 bases, with 10 bases lying between them. From germline, CDR1 is GTSNPN and CDR2 SVGIG (reference sequence). The CDR3 loop reads CAWSAKSDYEQYF. CDR3 DNA sequence: TGTGCCTGGAGTGCGAAGTCGGACTACGAGCAGTACTTC.

Concerning this clonotype: A much larger clone lies a single base off, so this may be a read error. Because the CDR3 is missing its conserved closing phenylalanine or tryptophan, this is likely a read error. The rearrangement uses TRBV7-8 and TRBJ2-5; a weak D match, TRBD1 (6 bases). Looked up from germline, CDR1 is SGHVS and CDR2 is FQNEAQ. The germline V and J ends were trimmed by 1 base and 1 base, with 13 bases remaining between them. CDR3 length: 16 amino acids. This CDR3 reads CASSLDPPTGQETQYS. For the CDR3, the DNA is TGTGCCAGCAGCTTAGACCCCCCGACAGGCCAAGAGACCCAGTACTCC.

This clonotype was observed many times. V usage is TRBV6-2 or TRBV6-3 and J usage is TRBJ2-7; D is possibly TRBD1 (6 bases). The CDR3 has 13 residues. Deletions cut 8 bases from V and 3 bases from J, with 14 bases between. Germline CDR1 reads MNHEY; CDR2 reads SVGEGT. CDR3 sequence: CASARGDNYEQYF. CDR3 DNA: TGTGCCAGCGCCAGAGGGGACAACTACGAGCAGTACTTC.

The gene calls are TRBV25-1 and TRBJ1-1, with a tentative D call TRBD1 (5 bases). The CDR3 is 14 residues long. The V end was cut by 2 bases, the J end by 1 base, with 8 bases between. The germline V gene has CDR1 MGHDK and CDR2 SYGVNS. The CDR3 sequence is CASSEVTENTEAFF. The CDR3 region has the DNA TGTGCCAGCAGTGAAGTGACAGAGAACACTGAAGCTTTCTTT.

J is TRBJ1-2 and V is TRBV27, with D possibly matching TRBD1 (6 bases). V lost 5 bases and J lost 1, with 11 bases in between. The CDR3 loop spans 14 amino acids. The V gene's germline CDR1 is MNHEY and CDR2 SMNVEV (reference sequence). In nucleotides, the CDR3 is TGTGCCAGCAGTCGAGGGGGGTTTAACTATGGCTACACCTTC. Encoded protein: CASSRGGFNYGYTF.

This clonotype was picked up a small number of times. This chain uses TRBV19 with TRBJ2-1; no definite D call. V lost 3 bases, J lost 0 bases, and 9 bases lay in between. Germline lookup yields CDR1 LNHDA and CDR2 SQIVND (reference sequence). The CDR3 runs 15 residues. CDR3 in amino acids: CASSISSDSYNEQFF. The CDR3 coding sequence is TGTGCCAGTAGTATCAGCAGTGACTCCTACAATGAGCAGTTCTTC.

This clonotype was recorded many times. This chain uses TRBV28 with TRBJ2-1; D is undetermined. The germline V and J ends were trimmed by 7 bases and 6 bases, with 13 bases remaining between them. The CDR3 runs 13 residues. CDR1 is MDHEN and CDR2 is SYDVKM in the germline V gene. The CDR3, as DNA: TGTGCCAGCAATTCCGAACCACTCAATGAGCAGTTCTTC. It codes for CASNSEPLNEQFF.

This clonotype was seen repeatedly, ten times or more. This rearrangement joins TRBV29-1 to TRBJ2-7; D unclear. CDR1 is SQVTM and CDR2 is ANQGSEA in the germline V gene. V lost 4 bases, J lost 0 bases, and 10 bases lay in between. The CDR3 extends over 13 amino acids. The CDR3 reads CSVVSTSSYEQYF. The DNA of the CDR3 is TGCAGCGTTGTTTCCACCTCCTCCTACGAGCAGTACTTC.

This clonotype was observed many times. The chain recombines TRBV3-1 with TRBJ2-5; no reliable D call. Germline V gives CDR1 LGHDT, CDR2 YNNKEL (reference sequence). Trimming removed 1 base at V and 4 bases at J, with 4 bases between. There are 12 residues in the CDR3. In nucleotides, the CDR3 is TGTGCCAGCAGCCAAGTATTAGAGACCCAGTACTTC. Its protein is CASSQVLETQYF.

This clonotype has ten or more counts. The rearrangement links TRBV27 to TRBJ1-4; TRBD1 might be the D (5 bases). The CDR3 sequence is 14 residues long. The germline V and J ends were trimmed by 9 bases and 13 bases, with 24 bases remaining between them. Germline CDR1 is MNHEY and CDR2 is SMNVEV (reference sequence). The CDR3 region is CASGHGGSWSGLFF. In DNA form, the CDR3 reads TGTGCCAGTGGCCACGGGGGTTCCTGGAGTGGACTGTTTTTT.

This clonotype was counted ten times or more. The DNA for the CDR3 is TGCAGCGTTCTTGACTGGGGGGGAGAGGTTACGCAGTATTTT. Protein product: CSVLDWGGEVTQYF. The chain couples TRBV29-1 to TRBJ2-3; 7 bases line up with TRBD2. The CDR3 has 14 amino acids. Per germline, CDR1 SQVTM and CDR2 ANQGSEA. V shed 5 bases, J shed 8 bases, and the junction held 13 bases outside the gene matches.

The sample holds many counts of this clonotype. This chain uses TRBV2 with TRBJ1-2; D perhaps matches TRBD1 (6 bases). The V end was cut by 4 bases, the J end by 4 bases, with 16 bases between. Germline values: CDR1 SNHLY, CDR2 FYNNEI. The CDR3 extends over 15 amino acids. The CDR3 spells CASSGIGGRSYGYTF. CDR3 DNA: TGTGCCAGCAGTGGGATCGGGGGGCGCTCCTATGGCTACACCTTC.

This clonotype came up many times. V usage is TRBV28 and J usage is TRBJ1-1; no definite D call. The CDR3 runs to 17 residues. V was clipped by 5 bases and J by 1 base, with 20 bases between them. Germline V lookup: CDR1 MDHEN, CDR2 SYDVKM. The CDR3 sequence: CASSDPGLERGNTEAFF. Written as DNA, the CDR3 is TGTGCCAGCAGTGACCCGGGCCTCGAACGGGGGAACACTGAAGCTTTCTTT.

At least ten counts were recorded for this clonotype. The chain couples TRBV9 to TRBJ2-5; TRBD2 aligns across 15 bases. Germline trimming cut 3 bases from V and 6 bases from J; bases unmatched to any gene: 3. CDR3 length: 15 amino acids. Germline CDR1 and CDR2: SGDLS and YYNGEE. As DNA, the CDR3 is TGTGCCAGCAGCGACGGGACTAGCGGGAGGAAGACCCAGTACTTC. It specifies CASSDGTSGRKTQYF.